The TCR beta chain under discussion was sequenced for a study of shared clonotypes between healthy human individuals. The CDR3 spans 13 residues. The germline V gene encodes CDR1 SGHDT and CDR2 YYEEEE. V was clipped by 5 bases and J by 3 bases, with 11 bases between them. TCRdb's copy holds only in-frame clones and misses some; the assay was immunoSEQ multiplex PCR. This sample has a few million clones, with roughly 93% found just once. Naive CD8 populations comprised CD45RO-negative cells positively selected for CCR7, excluding terminally differentiated effector memory CD45RA+ cells. Within Nashville, Tennessee resided all donors, each a Caucasian adult. On this clone: Its target is unknown.

Study observations and caveats: The sharing of approximately 5.1% of naive CD4 clonotypes was seen across a few donors. Investigators expected sequencing depth to affect clonotype sharing among donors.

V is TRBV5-6 and J is TRBJ1-2; no definite D call. Sequenced material: naive CD8+ T cells from PBMCs. The source of this sequence is a man aged 18-30 years in good health. Some clones in this sample may be carry-over from other donors' samples. CDR3 in amino acids: CASSRTDDYGYTF. In nucleotides, the CDR3 is TGTGCCAGCAGTCGGACCGATGACTATGGCTACACCTTC.